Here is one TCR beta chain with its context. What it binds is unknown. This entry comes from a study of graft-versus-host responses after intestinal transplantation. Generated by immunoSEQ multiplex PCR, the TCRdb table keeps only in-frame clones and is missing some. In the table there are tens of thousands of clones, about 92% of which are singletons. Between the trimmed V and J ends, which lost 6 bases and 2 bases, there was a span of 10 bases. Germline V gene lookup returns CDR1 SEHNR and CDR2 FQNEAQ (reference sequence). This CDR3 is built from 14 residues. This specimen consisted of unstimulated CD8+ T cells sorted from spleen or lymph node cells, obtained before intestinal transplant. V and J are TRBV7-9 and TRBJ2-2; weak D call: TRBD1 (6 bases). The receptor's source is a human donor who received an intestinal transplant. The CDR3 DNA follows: TGTGCCAGCAGGCGGACAGAAAACACCGGGGAGCTGTTTTTT. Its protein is CASRRTENTGELFF.